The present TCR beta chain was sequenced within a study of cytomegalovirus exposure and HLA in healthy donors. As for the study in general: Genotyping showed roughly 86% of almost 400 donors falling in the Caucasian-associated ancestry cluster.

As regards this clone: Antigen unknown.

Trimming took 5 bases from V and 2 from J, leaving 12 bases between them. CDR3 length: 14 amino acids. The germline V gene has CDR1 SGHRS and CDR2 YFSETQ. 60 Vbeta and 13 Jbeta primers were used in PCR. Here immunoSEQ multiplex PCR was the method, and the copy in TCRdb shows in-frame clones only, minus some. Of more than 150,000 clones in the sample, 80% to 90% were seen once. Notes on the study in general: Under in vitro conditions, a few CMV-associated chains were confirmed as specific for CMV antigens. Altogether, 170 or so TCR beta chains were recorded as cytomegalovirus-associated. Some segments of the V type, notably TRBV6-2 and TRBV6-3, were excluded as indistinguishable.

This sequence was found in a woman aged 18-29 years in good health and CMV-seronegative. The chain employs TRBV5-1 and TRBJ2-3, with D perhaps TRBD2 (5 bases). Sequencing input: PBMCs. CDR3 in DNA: TGCGCCAGCAGTCCGGGGAGATACACAGATACGCAGTATTTT. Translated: CASSPGRYTDTQYF.